Each of the 29 T cell receptor beta chains below was sequenced from the same sample in a study of cytomegalovirus exposure and HLA in healthy donors (TCRdb year 2017). To prepare the library, the immunoSEQ multiplex PCR assay was applied. A mixture of 60 forward primers for TCR Vbeta segments and 13 reverse primers for TCR Jbeta segments was used in the multiplex PCR. TCRdb carries this immuneACCESS record with in-frame sequences only. Its versions omit some clonotypes, under half of them owing to an unresolved V gene in the studies checked, with the rest unexplained. Within this sample are around 150,000 clones, with roughly 80% of them counted one time only. The ten largest clones represent around 6.9% of the sample. The material sequenced was PBMCs. These receptors were taken from a male donor in good health and CMV-seropositive.

This clone was seen a few times. The chain recombines TRBV4-1 with TRBJ2-3; 7 nucleotides match TRBD1. The CDR3 contains 16 residues. Per the germline V gene, CDR1 is MGHRA and CDR2 is YSYEKL. The V and J ends lost 1 base and 1 base, in that order; junction bases with no gene match: 5. The DNA of the CDR3 is TGCGCCAGCAGCCAAGGAGGGGACAGAGGCACAGATACGCAGTATTTT. Encoded protein: CASSQGGDRGTDTQYF.

V is TRBV6-5 and J is TRBJ1-5; TRBD1 agrees at 8 bases. The CDR3 contains 14 residues. Germline CDR1 and CDR2: MNHEY and SVGAGI. V lost 5 bases and J lost 4; bases outside the gene matches: 4. The CDR3 spells CASSPRTGNQPQHF. The CDR3 nucleotides read TGTGCCAGCAGTCCTCGGACAGGGAATCAGCCCCAGCATTTT.

Concerning this clone itself: This CDR3 is also generated by other DNA sequences in the sample. The chain combines TRBV28 with TRBJ2-7; D not resolved. Germline V gene data show CDR1 as MDHEN and CDR2 as SYDVKM. The V end lost 6 bases, the J end lost 4 bases, and 7 bases lay between the germline ends. CDR3 length: 11 residues. CDR3 nucleotide sequence: TGTGCCAGCAGCCCAGCGTACGAGCAGTACTTC. This codes for CASSPAYEQYF.

The V and J genes are TRBV5-1 and TRBJ1-1; no clear D gene. Germline CDR1 and CDR2: SGHRS and YFSETQ. The CDR3 extends over 14 amino acids. V lost 0 bases, J lost 4 bases, and 10 bases lay in between. The CDR3, as DNA: TGCGCCAGCAGCTTGGCCGCGGGATCCACTGAAGCTTTCTTT. It encodes CASSLAAGSTEAFF.

The chain has TRBV18 and TRBJ1-1, with D possibly being TRBD1 (6 bases). Germline-derived CDR1 and CDR2 are KGHSH and LQKENI. V lost 1 base and J 3 bases, leaving 15 bases between the germline ends. This CDR3 spans 16 amino acids. The CDR3 reads CASSPQAGVKDTEAFF. The CDR3 nucleotides are TGTGCCAGCTCACCACAGGCAGGGGTTAAGGACACTGAAGCTTTCTTT. Based on the CDR3 plus reference TRBV18 and TRBJ1-1, the full variable domain is NAGVMQNPRHLVRRRGQEARLRCSPMKGHSHVYWYRQLPEEGLKFMVYLQKENIIDESGMPKERFSAEFPKEGPSILRIQQVVRGDSAAYFCASSPQAGVKDTEAFFGQGTRLTVV.

V gene TRBV5-1 combines with J gene TRBJ1-5; a weak D match, TRBD1 (5 bases). The germline V and J ends were trimmed by 4 bases and 3 bases, with 20 bases remaining between them. CDR1 is SGHRS and CDR2 is YFSETQ in the germline V gene. The CDR3 extends over 17 amino acids. The CDR3 protein is CASSPGLNGEYNQPQHF. CDR3 DNA sequence: TGCGCCAGCAGCCCGGGACTGAATGGGGAATACAATCAGCCCCAGCATTTT.

This clone is a singleton in its sample. This chain uses TRBV5-4 with TRBJ1-6; D is undetermined. The CDR3 is made up of 15 amino acids. Between the trimmed V and J ends, which lost 2 bases and 5 bases, there was a span of 11 bases. Germline V lookup: CDR1 SGHNT, CDR2 YYREEE (reference sequence). The chain's CDR3 is CASSLRQDDNSPLHF. CDR3 coding DNA: TGTGCCAGCAGCTTACGGCAGGATGATAATTCACCCCTCCACTTT.

This clone was picked up a small number of times. The rearrangement joins TRBV5-6 to TRBJ2-3; D unclear. V was shortened by 0 bases and J by 1 base, with 12 bases between the two germline ends. Germline assignment: CDR1 SGHDT and CDR2 YYEEEE. The CDR3 sequence is 16 residues long. CDR3 protein: CASSLAAAQRTDTQYF. The CDR3 nucleotides read TGTGCCAGCAGCTTGGCGGCGGCCCAACGCACAGATACGCAGTATTTT.

The CDR3 coding sequence is TGTGCCACCTCGAGCGGGAGCGACATTCAGTACTTC. This encodes CATSSGSDIQYF. The chain employs TRBV19 and TRBJ2-4, with 8 bases aligning to TRBD2. CDR3 length: 12 amino acids. The germline V gene encodes CDR1 LNHDA and CDR2 SQIVND (reference sequence). J was trimmed by 8 bases and V by 10 bases; bases with no gene match: 7.

The rearrangement uses TRBV7-2 and TRBJ2-1; 9 bases align to TRBD2. V lost 6 bases and J lost 3; bases outside the gene matches: 6. In germline, CDR1 is SGHTA, CDR2 FQGNSA. This CDR3 region has 15 residues. The DNA of the CDR3 is TGTGCCAGCAGAATAGCGGGAGTAAGCTACAATGAGCAGTTCTTC. As protein: CASRIAGVSYNEQFF.

About this clone: Because the CDR3's place on the DNA is in doubt, the DNA is left out and the CDR3 is given as listed by TCRdb. This rearrangement joins TRBV10-3 to TRBJ2-7; the table gives TRBD1 as D, unverified against the DNA. Per the germline V gene, CDR1 is ENHRY and CDR2 is SYGVKD. Ends included, the CDR3 has 17 residues. CDR3 sequence: CAISGSFFGTGIPPLYF.

J is TRBJ2-7 and V is TRBV7-2; no reliable D call. V was cut by 1 base and J by 6 bases, with 10 bases left in between. This CDR3 is built from 13 residues. The germline gives CDR1 SGHTA, CDR2 FQGNSA. The CDR3 DNA sequence: TGTGCCAGCAGCTTAGTCCCCGGGTCCGAGCAGTACTTC. Its protein product is CASSLVPGSEQYF.

The J gene is TRBJ2-1, the V gene TRBV5-4; TRBD1 might be the D (5 bases). The CDR3 loop spans 15 amino acids. Per germline, CDR1 SGHNT and CDR2 YYREEE (reference sequence). V was trimmed by 1 base and J by 3 bases, leaving 11 bases between them. CDR3 DNA: TGTGCCAGCAGCTTGCGTCAGGGTAACTACAATGAGCAGTTCTTC. Its translation is CASSLRQGNYNEQFF.

The chain employs TRBV7-9 and TRBJ1-6; D call uncertain. CDR3 length: 13 amino acids. Trimming removed 0 bases at V and 14 bases at J, with 11 bases between. The germline V gene encodes CDR1 SEHNR and CDR2 FQNEAQ (reference sequence). The CDR3 sequence: CASSLAAVEALHF. CDR3 sequence (DNA): TGTGCCAGCAGCTTAGCAGCGGTAGAGGCCCTCCACTTT.

The gene calls are TRBV7-9 and TRBJ2-4; 10 bases agree with TRBD2. J gave up 1 base and V 4 bases, and 4 bases lay outside the gene matches. The CDR3 covers 16 residues. Germline loops: CDR1 SEHNR, CDR2 FQNEAQ (reference sequence). The CDR3 DNA is TGTGCCAGCAGCTCTCTAGCGGGAGAGGCCAAAAACATTCAGTACTTC. Its translation: CASSSLAGEAKNIQYF.

This chain joins TRBV11-3 and TRBJ2-7; the D gene is possibly TRBD1 (6 bases). This CDR3 is built from 16 residues. V lost 6 bases, J lost 5 bases, and 23 bases lay in between. Germline V gives CDR1 SGHNT, CDR2 YENEEA. CDR3 coding DNA: TGTGCCAGCAGTTCCTACCCGCAGGGGTTAATGGACGAGCAGTACTTC. Amino acid sequence: CASSSYPQGLMDEQYF.

The CDR3 reads CASSRLGDGDTQYF. For the CDR3, the DNA is TGTGCCAGTAGCCGTCTCGGAGACGGGGATACGCAGTATTTT. The rearrangement links TRBV19 to TRBJ2-3; no clear D. Germline values: CDR1 LNHDA, CDR2 SQIVND (reference sequence). V was cut by 6 bases and J by 6 bases, with 16 bases left in between. CDR3 length: 14 residues. Variable domain in full (rest from reference TRBV19 and TRBJ2-3): DGGITQSPKYLFRKEGQNVTLSCEQNLNHDAMYWYRQDPGQGLRLIYYSQIVNDFQKGDIAEGYSVSREKKESFPLTVTSAQKNPTAFYLCASSRLGDGDTQYFGPGTRLTVL.

The chain carries TRBV30 and TRBJ2-7, with D possibly TRBD2 on 6 matching bases. CDR3 length: 8 amino acids. Per germline, CDR1 GTSNPN and CDR2 SVGIG (reference sequence). The CDR3 sequence is CAGGEQYF. The CDR3 nucleotides read TGTGCGGGGGGCGAGCAGTACTTC.

CDR3 nucleotide sequence: TGTGCCAGCAGTTCCGGGGGTTTAGATCAGCCCCAGCATTTT. Amino acid sequence: CASSSGGLDQPQHF. The chain combines TRBV7-8 with TRBJ1-5; D is possibly TRBD1 (5 bases). The germline V and J ends were trimmed by 6 bases and 5 bases, with 14 bases remaining between them. CDR1 and CDR2 (germline): SGHVS, FQNEAQ. There are 14 residues in the CDR3.

This chain uses TRBV13 with TRBJ2-7; 10 nucleotides line up with TRBD2. Germline-derived CDR1 and CDR2 are PRHDT and FYEKMQ (reference sequence). This CDR3 has 14 amino acids. The V segment lost 2 bases and the J segment 7 bases; nucleotides outside the gene matches: 5. The chain's CDR3 is CASSLRLAGEEQYF. Written as DNA, the CDR3 is TGTGCCAGCAGCTTAAGGCTAGCGGGAGAAGAGCAGTACTTC. The full variable domain, its missing parts supplied by reference TRBV13 and TRBJ2-7, is AAGVIQSPRHLIKEKRETATLKCYPIPRHDTVYWYQQGPGQDPQFLISFYEKMQSDKGSIPDRFSAQQFSDYHSELNMSSLELGDSALYFCASSLRLAGEEQYFGPGTRLTVT.

The chain has TRBV4-2 and TRBJ1-5; no clear D gene. Germline V gene lookup returns CDR1 LGHNA and CDR2 YNFKEQ. CDR3 length: 15 amino acids. Trimming left V 3 bases short and J 0 bases short, with 9 bases between. In nucleotides, the CDR3 is TGTGCCAGCAGCCAGGAATCGGGTAGCAATCAGCCCCAGCATTTT. Amino acid sequence: CASSQESGSNQPQHF.

This clone was picked up a small number of times. The rearrangement links TRBV7-2 to TRBJ1-2, with TRBD1 as a possible D gene (5 bases). Germline values: CDR1 SGHTA, CDR2 FQGNSA. Trimming stripped 5 bases from V and 8 bases from J, with 21 bases between. This CDR3 is built from 15 residues. CDR3 sequence (DNA): TGTGCCAGCAGCCCGGGGGTGGGTGGGCACAGGGGCTACACCTTC. Protein sequence: CASSPGVGGHRGYTF. Looking up the rest from reference TRBV7-2 and TRBJ1-2 gives the full variable domain: GAGVSQSPSNKVTEKGKDVELRCDPISGHTALYWYRQSLGQGLEFLIYFQGNSAPDKSGLPSDRFSAERTGGSVSTLTIQRTQQEDSAVYLCASSPGVGGHRGYTFGSGTRLTVV.

The table lists this clone with a few counts. The chain is built from TRBV21-1 and TRBJ2-5; whether TRBD2, the table's D call, matches the DNA was not checked. TRBV21-1 constitutes a pseudogene. CDR3 length: 15 residues. The CDR3 DNA follows: TGTGCCAGCAGCAGGCTAGCGTCGTACCAAGAGACCCAGTACTTC. Amino acid sequence: CASSRLASYQETQYF.

The chain recombines TRBV10-3 with TRBJ2-3; 8 nucleotides match TRBD2. The CDR3 extends over 15 amino acids. CDR1 and CDR2 (germline): ENHRY, SYGVKD. Trimming at V came to 7 bases and at J to 0 bases, leaving 6 bases not matched to a gene. The CDR3 DNA is TGTGCCATCACAACGTCTAGCGGGAGCACAGATACGCAGTATTTT. This translates into CAITTSSGSTDTQYF.

The chain employs TRBV7-9 and TRBJ2-3, with 8 bases identical to TRBD2. The CDR3 contains 14 residues. V lost 5 bases and J lost 4; bases outside the gene matches: 5. Germline V CDR1 and CDR2: SEHNR, FQNEAQ (reference sequence). In nucleotides, the CDR3 is TGTGCCAGCAGCGACAGCGGGAGCGCAGATACGCAGTATTTT. Protein: CASSDSGSADTQYF. The full variable domain, its missing parts supplied by reference TRBV7-9 and TRBJ2-3, is DTGVSQNPRHKITKRGQNVTFRCDPISEHNRLYWYRQTLGQGPEFLTYFQNEAQLEKSRLLSDRFSAERPKGSFSTLEIQRTEQGDSAMYLCASSDSGSADTQYFGPGTRLTVL.

The chain joins TRBV27 to TRBJ1-1; 10 positions match TRBD1. V lost 7 bases and J lost 5; bases outside the gene matches: 10. The CDR3 is made up of 15 amino acids. Germline V gene lookup returns CDR1 MNHEY and CDR2 SMNVEV (reference sequence). The chain's CDR3 is CASTTGGSFRTEAFF. CDR3 coding DNA: TGTGCCAGCACGACAGGGGGCAGTTTTAGGACTGAAGCTTTCTTT.

This CDR3 is CEGQRNTEAFF. The CDR3 nucleotides are TGTGAGGGACAGAGGAACACTGAAGCTTTCTTT. The V gene is TRBV21-1, the J gene TRBJ1-1; the table's D call, TRBD1, has no DNA check behind it. TRBV21-1 is listed as a pseudogene. This CDR3 has 11 amino acids.

The CDR3 region has the DNA TGTGCCAGCAGTTTAACCGGGACTAGCGTCACCTACGAGCAGTACTTC. Protein product: CASSLTGTSVTYEQYF. The chain carries TRBV6-5 and TRBJ2-7; TRBD2 aligns across 10 bases. The CDR3 extends over 16 amino acids. Germline V gene sequence: CDR1 MNHEY, CDR2 SVGAGI. V trimming: 4 bases; J trimming: 2 bases; junction bases outside the gene matches: 8.

V usage is TRBV9 and J usage is TRBJ2-7, with 8 bases identical to TRBD1. Germline CDR1 and CDR2: SGDLS and YYNGEE. Germline trimming cut 3 bases from V and 4 bases from J; bases unmatched to any gene: 3. The CDR3 has 13 residues. The CDR3: CASSAGGSYEQYF. CDR3 nucleotides: TGTGCCAGCAGCGCAGGGGGCTCGTACGAGCAGTACTTC.